Shown below are 9 T cell receptor beta chains from a single sample sequenced in a study of T cells in Graves' hyperthyroidism and ophthalmopathy. The CDR3 regions of TCR beta were amplified from RNA transcripts. A first-round RT-PCR of the TCR CDR3 used the HTBI primer set. MiXCR was run by TCRdb on the multiplex PCR reads, yielding one entry per CDR3 protein. The sample consists of approximately 640,000 distinct CDR3 sequences, roughly 45% of them appearing once. Sequencing was performed on peripheral blood or thyroid tissue (not recorded which). The source is an adult man with Graves' disease, either hyperthyroidism or ophthalmopathy (not recorded which).

The chain uses TRBV15 and TRBJ2-2; no clear D. Germline V gene lookup returns CDR1 LNHNV and CDR2 YYDKDF (reference sequence). This CDR3 has 14 residues. V was trimmed by 1 base and J by 6 bases, leaving 9 bases between them. The CDR3 DNA is TGTGCCACCAGCAGAGTTAAAGGGCCCGGGGAGCTGTTTTTT. It encodes CATSRVKGPGELFF.

The V gene is TRBV29-1, the J gene TRBJ1-2, with D unresolved. Germline-derived CDR1 and CDR2 are SQVTM and ANQGSEA. Trimming took 8 bases from V and 6 from J, leaving 22 bases between them. The CDR3 is made up of 14 amino acids. The CDR3 DNA is TGCAGCTTAGCCATCCTAGACACGCCCCATGGCTACACCTTC. Translation: CSLAILDTPHGYTF.

V and J are TRBV29-1 and TRBJ1-4; D unresolved. There are 12 residues in the CDR3. V was pared by 3 bases and J by 6 bases, with 8 bases between. Germline V lookup: CDR1 SQVTM, CDR2 ANQGSEA. CDR3 in amino acids: CSVESWHEKLFF. Written as DNA, the CDR3 is TGCAGCGTTGAGAGTTGGCATGAAAAACTGTTTTTT. The whole variable domain, remainder taken from reference TRBV29-1 and TRBJ1-4, is SAVISQKPSRDICQRGTSLTIQCQVDSQVTMMFWYRQQPGQSLTLIATANQGSEATYESGFVIDKFPISRPNLTFSTLTVSNMSPEDSSIYLCSVESWHEKLFFGSGTQLSVL.

Details on this clonotype: A read error may explain this, as a much larger clone is one base away. This chain links TRBV10-3 with TRBJ1-1, with unresolved D. The CDR3 spans 13 residues. Germline V lookup: CDR1 ENHRY, CDR2 SYGVKD. V gave up 5 bases and J gave up 1 base, with 8 bases separating them. The CDR3 nucleotides read TGTGCCATCAGTTTCGGCAGGAACACTGAAGCTTTCTTT. Protein sequence: CAISFGRNTEAFF.

This clonotype was counted at least ten times. This chain links TRBV7-2 with TRBJ2-5, with TRBD1 matching 8 bases. CDR3 length: 15 amino acids. Germline V gives CDR1 SGHTA, CDR2 FQGNSA. V was pared by 0 bases and J by 3 bases, with 3 bases of the junction left unmatched. DNA for the CDR3: TGTGCCAGCAGCTTAGCGACAGGGGTGGAAGAGACCCAGTACTTC. It specifies CASSLATGVEETQYF.

A note on this clonotype: A junction boundary mismatches the germline segment, possibly from a read error. The gene calls are TRBV10-3 and TRBJ1-3; D remains unclear. Germline assignment: CDR1 ENHRY and CDR2 SYGVKD. There are 12 residues in the CDR3. CDR3 amino acids: CASSEIRNTIYF. The CDR3 DNA is TGTGCCAGCAGTGAAATTCGAAACACCATATATTTT.

This clonotype was seen a handful of times. This chain links TRBV5-1 with TRBJ1-1, with unresolved D. Trimming stripped 0 bases from V and 0 bases from J, with 12 bases between. Germline V gene lookup returns CDR1 SGHRS and CDR2 YFSETQ. The length of the CDR3 is 16 residues. The CDR3 region is CASSLAEGGLNTEAFF. The CDR3 nucleotides read TGCGCCAGCAGCTTGGCCGAGGGCGGTTTGAACACTGAAGCTTTCTTT.

With regard to this clonotype: The conserved phenylalanine or tryptophan normally closing the CDR3 is absent here, so this likely arose from a read error. This chain links TRBV6-1 with TRBJ1-5; tentative D call: TRBD1 (5 bases). CDR1 and CDR2 from the germline V gene are MNHNS and SASEGT. V was trimmed by 1 base and J by 2 bases, leaving 9 bases between them. CDR3 length: 15 amino acids. The CDR3 DNA sequence: TGTGCCAGCAGTGAAGAGGGCAGGGGCAATCAGCCCCAGCATCTT. Residues: CASSEEGRGNQPQHL.

Points on this clonotype: Given a much more abundant clone one base away, this may be a read error. The genes are TRBV11-1 and TRBJ2-7, with unresolved D. CDR1 and CDR2 (germline): SGHAT, FQDESV (reference sequence). CDR3 length: 13 residues. This chain's CDR3 is CASSLGALYEQHF. CDR3 nucleotides: TGTGCCAGCAGCTTAGGGGCCCTCTACGAGCAGCACTTC.